This T cell receptor (beta chain) was captured by sequencing in a study of T cells in localized non-small cell lung cancer. Study-wide results and caveats: The highest T cell clonality was in uninvolved adjacent lung, above tumor.

V was clipped by 5 bases and J by 7 bases; unmatched bases: 8. The CDR3 is 14 amino acids. Germline values: CDR1 LNHNV, CDR2 YYDKDF (reference sequence). Regarding this clone: Antigen specificity is unknown.

Some clones are missing from TCRdb's copy, which holds only in-frame ones; the method was immunoSEQ multiplex PCR. The top ten clones hold about 2.1% of a sample with over 50,000 clones, about 90% of them seen once. This chain uses TRBV15 with TRBJ1-5; 7 nucleotides agree with TRBD1. This TCR was recovered from a woman aged 40 to 75 with stage I lung adenocarcinoma. The sequences come from peripheral blood, collected before any cancer treatment. For the CDR3, the DNA is TGTGCCACCAGCGTACACAGGGGTGGCCAGCCCCAGCATTTT. It yields the protein CATSVHRGGQPQHF.